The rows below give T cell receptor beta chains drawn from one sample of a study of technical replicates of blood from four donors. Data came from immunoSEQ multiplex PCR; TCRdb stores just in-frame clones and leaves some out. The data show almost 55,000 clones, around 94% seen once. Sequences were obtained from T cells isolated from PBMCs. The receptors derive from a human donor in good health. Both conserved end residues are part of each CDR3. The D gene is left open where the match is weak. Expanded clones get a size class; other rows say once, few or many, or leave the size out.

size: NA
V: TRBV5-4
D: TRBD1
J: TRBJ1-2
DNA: TGTGCCAGCAGCTGGGGACAGGGCGGCCTCTATGGCTACACCTTC
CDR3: CASSWGQGGLYGYTF

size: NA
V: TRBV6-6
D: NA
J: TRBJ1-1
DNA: TGTGCCAGCAGTTCGAGGGAACCAGACACTGAAGCTTTCTTT
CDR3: CASSSREPDTEAFF

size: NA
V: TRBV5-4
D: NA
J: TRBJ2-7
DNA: TGTGCCAGCAGCGTGGGAGGCAACTACGAGCAGTACTTC
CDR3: CASSVGGNYEQYF

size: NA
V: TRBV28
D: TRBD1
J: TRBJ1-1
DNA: TGTGCCAGCAGTAACCCGACAGGGGGCGGGAAAGCTTTCTTT
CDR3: CASSNPTGGGKAFF

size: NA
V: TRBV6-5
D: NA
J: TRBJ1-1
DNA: TGTGCCAGCAGTGCTAATACTAACACTGAAGCTTTCTTT
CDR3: CASSANTNTEAFF

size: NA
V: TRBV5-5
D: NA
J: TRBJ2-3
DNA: TGTGCCAGCAGCTTACTGACAGATACGCAGTATTTT
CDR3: CASSLLTDTQYF

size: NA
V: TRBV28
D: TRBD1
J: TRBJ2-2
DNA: TGTGCCAGCAGTAAACAGGGGGCAGGCGGGGAGCTGTTTTTT
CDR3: CASSKQGAGGELFF

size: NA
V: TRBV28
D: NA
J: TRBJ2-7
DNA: TGTGCCACCTCGGGGGACAGTATCCTCGAGCAGTACTTC
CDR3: CATSGDSILEQYF

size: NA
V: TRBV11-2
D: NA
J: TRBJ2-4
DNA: TGTGCCAGCAGCTTAGATCCCGCCAGGGGAAAAAACATTCAGTACTTC
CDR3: CASSLDPARGKNIQYF

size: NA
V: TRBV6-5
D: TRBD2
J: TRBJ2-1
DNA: TGTGCCAGCAGTTACAGCTTAACTAGCGGGGACAATGAGCAGTTCTTC
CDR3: CASSYSLTSGDNEQFF

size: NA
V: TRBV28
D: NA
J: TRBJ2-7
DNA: TGTGCCAGCAGTTACCCGGGGGGACAACGGAGCTCCTACGAGCAGTACTTC
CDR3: CASSYPGGQRSSYEQYF

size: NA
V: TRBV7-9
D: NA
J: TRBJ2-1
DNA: TGTGCCAGCCTGCTAAATTGGGAGCAGTTCTTC
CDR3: CASLLNWEQFF

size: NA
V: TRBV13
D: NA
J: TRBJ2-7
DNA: TGTGCCAGCAGTTTTTCCACCTACGAGCAGTACTTC
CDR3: CASSFSTYEQYF

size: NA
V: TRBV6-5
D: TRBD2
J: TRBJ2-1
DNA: TGTGCCGCCGGACTAGCGGGAGAAAATGAGCAGTTCTTC
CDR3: CAAGLAGENEQFF

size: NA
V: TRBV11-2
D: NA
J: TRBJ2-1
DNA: NA
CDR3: CASSFGSGISYNEQFF

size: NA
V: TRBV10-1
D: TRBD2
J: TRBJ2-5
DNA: TGCGCCAGCAGTGACCCGGCAGCGGGGAAAGAGACCCAGTACTTC
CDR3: CASSDPAAGKETQYF

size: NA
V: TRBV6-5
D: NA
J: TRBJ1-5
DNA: TGTGCCAGCAGTTACGCGGGGAATCAGCCCCAGCATTTT
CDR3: CASSYAGNQPQHF

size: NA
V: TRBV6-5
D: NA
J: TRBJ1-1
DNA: TGTGCCAGCAGTTCATTGAGCACTGAAGCTTTCTTT
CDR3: CASSSLSTEAFF

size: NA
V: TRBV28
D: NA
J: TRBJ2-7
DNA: TGTGCCAGCCATAACCCTAGCGTCTCCTACGAGCAGTACTTC
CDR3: CASHNPSVSYEQYF

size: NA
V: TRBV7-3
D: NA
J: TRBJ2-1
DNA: TGTGCCAGCAGCCGAGACAACTCCTACAATGAGCAGTTCTTC
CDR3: CASSRDNSYNEQFF

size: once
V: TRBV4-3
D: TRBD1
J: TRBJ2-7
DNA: TGCGACTCCCGGGACAGGGGAGTTAAGATCTCCTACGAGCAGTACTTC
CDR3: CDSRDRGVKISYEQYF

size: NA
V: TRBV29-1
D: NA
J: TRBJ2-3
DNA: TGCAGCGTTGAAGGCTTCGTGGACAGCTACACAGATACGCAGTATTTT
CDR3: CSVEGFVDSYTDTQYF

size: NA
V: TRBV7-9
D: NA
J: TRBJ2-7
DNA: TGTGCCAGCAGTACCGGGACATACGAGCAGTACTTC
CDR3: CASSTGTYEQYF

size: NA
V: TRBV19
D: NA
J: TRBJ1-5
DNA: TGTGCCAGTAGTATTCGGGGTGTTCAGCCCCAGCATTTT
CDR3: CASSIRGVQPQHF

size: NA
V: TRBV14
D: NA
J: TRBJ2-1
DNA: TGTGCCAGCAGCCCCCAGGGGAACAATGAGCAGTTCTTC
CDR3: CASSPQGNNEQFF